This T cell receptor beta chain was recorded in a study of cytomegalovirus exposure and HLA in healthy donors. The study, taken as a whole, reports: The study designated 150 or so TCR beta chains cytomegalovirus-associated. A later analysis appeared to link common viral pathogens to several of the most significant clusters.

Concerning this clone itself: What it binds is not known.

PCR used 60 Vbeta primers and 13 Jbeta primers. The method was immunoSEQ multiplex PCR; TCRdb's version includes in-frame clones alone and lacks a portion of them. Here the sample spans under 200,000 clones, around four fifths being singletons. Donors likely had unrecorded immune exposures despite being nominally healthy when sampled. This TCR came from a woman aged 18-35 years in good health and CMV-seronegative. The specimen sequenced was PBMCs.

The CDR3 sequence: CSTSGGSYNEQFF. Written as DNA, the CDR3 is TGCAGCACCTCGGGGGGCTCCTACAATGAGCAGTTCTTC. This rearrangement joins TRBV29-1 to TRBJ2-1, with 7 bases aligning to TRBD2. Looked up from germline, CDR1 is SQVTM and CDR2 is ANQGSEA. V dropped 8 bases and J dropped 0; count of bases not matched to a gene: 4. The CDR3 runs 13 residues.